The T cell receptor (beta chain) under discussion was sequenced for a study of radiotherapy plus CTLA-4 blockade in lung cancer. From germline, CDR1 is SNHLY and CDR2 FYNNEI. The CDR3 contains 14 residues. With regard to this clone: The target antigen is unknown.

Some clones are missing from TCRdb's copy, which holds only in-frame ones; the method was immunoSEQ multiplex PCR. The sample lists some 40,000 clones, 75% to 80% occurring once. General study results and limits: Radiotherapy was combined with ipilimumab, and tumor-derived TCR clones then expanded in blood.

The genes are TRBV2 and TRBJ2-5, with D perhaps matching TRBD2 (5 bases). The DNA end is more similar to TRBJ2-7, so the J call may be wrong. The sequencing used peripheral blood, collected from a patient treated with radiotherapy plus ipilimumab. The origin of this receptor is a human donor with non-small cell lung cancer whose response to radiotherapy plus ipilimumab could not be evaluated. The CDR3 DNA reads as TGTGCCAGCAGGGAGAGGGAGAAATCCAACGAGCAGTACTTC. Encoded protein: CASREREKSNEQYF.